These 21 T cell receptor beta chains came from one sample sequenced in a study of response to subunit inactivated influenza vaccine. TCRdb recomputed calls from the RT-PCR reads with MiXCR, one row per CDR3 protein. The sample contains hundreds of thousands of distinct CDR3 sequences, approximately 7.6% of which appear only once. The sequences come from PBMCs from blood, collected roughly 24 months after vaccination. These receptors were taken from a man aged 50-75 years who received an inactivated influenza vaccine.

A note on this clonotype: At one of its ends the junction is not consistent with the germline gene, which may arise from a read error. The rearrangement joins TRBV11-2 to TRBJ2-7, with TRBD2 identical over 14 bases. Germline CDR1 is SGHAT and CDR2 is FQNNGV. CDR3 length: 17 residues. The CDR3 spells CASRSPGTSGGELRRHF. CDR3 bases: TGTGCCAGCCGGAGCCCCGGGACTAGCGGGGGCGAGCTACGACGGCACTTC. The whole variable domain, filled in from reference TRBV11-2 and TRBJ2-7, reads EAGVAQSPRYKIIEKRQSVAFWCNPISGHATLYWYQQILGQGPKLLIQFQNNGVVDDSQLPKDRFSAERLKGVDSTLKIQPAKLEDSAVYLCASRSPGTSGGELRRHFGPGTRLTVT.

This clonotype has more than one count but fewer than ten. The chain carries TRBV4-3 and TRBJ2-3; TRBD2 agrees at 12 bases. The germline V gene has CDR1 LGHNA and CDR2 YSLEER. CDR3 length: 16 residues. Unmatched junction bases numbered 3, after V lost 3 bases and J lost 2 bases. In DNA, the CDR3 is TGCGCCAGCAGCCATCTAGCGGGGGGGATCACAGATACGCAGTATTTT. This encodes CASSHLAGGITDTQYF.

The chain combines TRBV28 with TRBJ1-2, with 7 bases identical to TRBD1. The germline V gene encodes CDR1 MDHEN and CDR2 SYDVKM. The CDR3 contains 16 residues. With V trimmed by 5 bases and J by 6 bases, 15 bases remained unmatched. The CDR3 spells CASSTFPRGGANGYTF. CDR3 coding DNA: TGTGCCAGCAGTACTTTCCCCAGAGGGGGCGCGAATGGCTACACCTTC.

CDR3 region: CASSDDAPGAYTF. The CDR3 region has the DNA TGTGCCAGCAGCGATGACGCCCCTGGTGCCTACACCTTC. The chain is built from TRBV9 and TRBJ1-2; unclear D gene. Germline V gene data show CDR1 as SGDLS and CDR2 as YYNGEE. V dropped 3 bases and J dropped 10 bases, with 16 bases sitting between them. The CDR3 spans 13 residues.

This clonotype was observed a handful of times. The chain recombines TRBV5-1 with TRBJ2-7, with D perhaps being TRBD1 or TRBD2 (5 bases each). Germline V gene lookup returns CDR1 SGHRS and CDR2 YFSETQ. Trimming stripped 3 bases from V and 3 bases from J, with 19 bases between. The length of the CDR3 is 16 residues. CDR3 protein: CASSSLGGQGDYEQYF. The CDR3 bases are TGCGCCAGCAGCTCATTGGGCGGGCAGGGTGACTACGAGCAGTACTTC.

Ten or more counts support this clonotype. The genes are TRBV28 and TRBJ2-7; 8 bases align to TRBD1. V shed 7 bases, J shed 5 bases, and the junction held 10 bases outside the gene matches. The germline gives CDR1 MDHEN, CDR2 SYDVKM. The CDR3 spans 14 residues. This chain's CDR3 is CASISDRVRNEQYF. Here the CDR3 DNA reads TGTGCCAGCATCTCGGACAGGGTTCGGAACGAGCAGTACTTC. Filled out from reference TRBV28 and TRBJ2-7, the complete variable domain reads DVKVTQSSRYLVKRTGEKVFLECVQDMDHENMFWYRQDPGLGLRLIYFSYDVKMKEKGDIPEGYSVSREKKERFSLILESASTNQTSMYLCASISDRVRNEQYFGPGTRLTVT.

This clonotype was seen a few times. V is TRBV7-2 and J is TRBJ1-5; D unresolved. Looked up from germline, CDR1 is SGHTA and CDR2 is FQGNSA. Trimming took 2 bases from V and 0 from J, leaving 5 bases between them. This CDR3 spans 14 amino acids. In nucleotides, the CDR3 is TGTGCCAGCAGCTTACATTATAGCAATCAGCCCCAGCATTTT. It is translated as CASSLHYSNQPQHF.

The chain is built from TRBV5-5 and TRBJ1-1; no clear D. CDR1 is SGHKS, CDR2 YYEKEE, per germline (reference sequence). The V gene lost 4 bases and the J gene lost 10 bases, with 14 bases spanning the gap. The CDR3 runs to 12 residues. CDR3 protein: CASSGSGVGAFF. The CDR3 coding sequence is TGTGCCAGCAGCGGTTCAGGAGTCGGAGCTTTCTTT.

The rearrangement uses TRBV4-3 and TRBJ1-4; D call uncertain. The CDR3 length is 15 residues. V gave up 3 bases and J gave up 5 bases, with 13 bases separating them. Germline CDR1 reads LGHNA; CDR2 reads YSLEER. The CDR3 protein is CASSQYLQTNEKLFF. CDR3 coding DNA: TGCGCCAGCAGCCAGTACTTACAGACAAATGAAAAACTGTTTTTT.

This clonotype was seen only a few times. The chain carries TRBV28 and TRBJ2-7; D may be TRBD1 or TRBD2 (5 bases each). The CDR3 has 13 residues. The germline V and J ends were trimmed by 6 bases and 6 bases, with 15 bases remaining between them. In germline, CDR1 is MDHEN, CDR2 SYDVKM. CDR3 amino acids: CASSPSGTGEQYF. The DNA of the CDR3 is TGTGCCAGCAGCCCCTCGGGGACGGGCGAGCAGTACTTC.

The chain has TRBV30 and TRBJ1-6; 9 bases agree with TRBD1. The V and J ends lost 2 bases and 7 bases, in that order; junction bases with no gene match: 6. There are 15 residues in the CDR3. Germline loops: CDR1 GTSNPN, CDR2 SVGIG (reference sequence). The CDR3 spells CAWSPRGQGNSPLHF. The DNA of the CDR3 is TGTGCCTGGAGTCCTCGCGGACAGGGGAATTCACCCCTCCACTTT.

This chain uses TRBV11-2 with TRBJ2-1; the D is unclear. V was clipped by 0 bases and J by 4 bases, with 10 bases between them. This CDR3 comprises 15 residues. CDR1 and CDR2 (germline): SGHAT, FQNNGV. Here the CDR3 reads CASSLDLGLYNEQFF. The CDR3 DNA reads TGTGCCAGCAGCTTAGATCTTGGCCTTTACAATGAGCAGTTCTTC.

In its sample, this clonotype was seen a few times. The V and J genes are TRBV5-1 and TRBJ2-3; D is perhaps TRBD1 or TRBD2 (5 bases each). This CDR3 spans 14 amino acids. Trimming cost V 5 bases and J 14 bases, with 24 bases left between them. The germline V gene has CDR1 SGHRS and CDR2 YFSETQ. The CDR3 sequence is CASSRGRRDGPAYF. In nucleotides, the CDR3 is TGCGCCAGCAGTCGTGGCCGACGGGACGGACCAGCGTATTTT. The variable domain in full, with the rest retrieved from reference TRBV5-1 and TRBJ2-3, is KAGVTQTPRYLIKTRGQQVTLSCSPISGHRSVSWYQQTPGQGLQFLFEYFSETQRNKGNFPGRFSGRQFSNSRSEMNVSTLELGDSALYLCASSRGRRDGPAYFGPGTRLTVL.

This clonotype was seen many times. The genes are TRBV12-3 or TRBV12-4 and TRBJ2-1; tentatively, D is TRBD1 or TRBD2 (5 bases each). The CDR3 contains 11 residues. V was trimmed by 10 bases and J by 9 bases, leaving 13 bases between them. CDR3 bases: TGTGCCACCACCCCGAGGGGTGAGCAGTTCTTC. This gives the protein CATTPRGEQFF.

The chain combines TRBV20-1 with TRBJ1-6, with TRBD1 as a possible D gene (6 bases). Germline CDR1 reads DFQATT; CDR2 reads SNEGSKA (reference sequence). This CDR3 has 13 amino acids. The CDR3 coding sequence is TGCAGCTCGACAGGAAACTATAATTCACCCCTCCACTTT. Its protein is CSSTGNYNSPLHF.

This clonotype was detected ten times or more. This chain links TRBV10-1 with TRBJ2-2; no clear D gene. Trimming removed 5 bases from V and 1 base from J, with 5 bases in between. Germline CDR1 and CDR2: WNHNN and SYGVQD (reference sequence). CDR3 length equals 13 residues. This CDR3 reads CASSTVNTGELFF. The CDR3 coding sequence is TGCGCCAGCAGTACGGTGAACACCGGGGAGCTGTTTTTT.

Ten or more counts support this clonotype. The CDR3 DNA is TGCAGTGCTTATTCAGGGACGTACCAAGAGACCCAGTACTTC. This encodes CSAYSGTYQETQYF. V usage is TRBV20-1 and J usage is TRBJ2-5; D tentatively fits TRBD1 or TRBD2 (5 bases each). This CDR3 has 14 amino acids. The V end was cut by 5 bases, the J end by 0 bases, with 13 bases between. Germline lookup yields CDR1 DFQATT and CDR2 SNEGSKA (reference sequence).

This clonotype was observed many times. This chain connects TRBV27 to TRBJ2-2, with 9 nucleotides matching TRBD2. There are 16 residues in the CDR3. The germline V gene has CDR1 MNHEY and CDR2 SMNVEV (reference sequence). V was pared by 2 bases and J by 1 base, with 2 bases of the junction left unmatched. CDR3 sequence reads: CASSLQTSGNTGELFF. The CDR3 DNA reads as TGTGCCAGCAGTTTACAGACTAGCGGGAACACCGGGGAGCTGTTTTTT.

This clonotype was seen ten or more times. The chain employs TRBV20-1 and TRBJ2-5, with 7 positions matching TRBD1. The CDR3 is 15 amino acids. The V gene's germline CDR1 is DFQATT and CDR2 SNEGSKA (reference sequence). V dropped 3 bases and J dropped 2; count of bases not matched to a gene: 9. This chain's CDR3 is CSASSYGTAQETQYF. The CDR3 bases are TGCAGTGCTAGCTCGTACGGGACAGCACAAGAGACCCAGTACTTC.

This clonotype was seen only a few times. The chain links TRBV20-1 to TRBJ2-1; D possibly corresponds to TRBD2 (6 bases). From germline, CDR1 is DFQATT and CDR2 SNEGSKA (reference sequence). The CDR3 loop spans 17 amino acids. V dropped 0 bases and J dropped 6 bases, with 21 bases sitting between them. CDR3 in amino acids: CSAREAPGTVPINEQFF. DNA of the CDR3: TGCAGTGCTAGAGAAGCCCCCGGGACTGTCCCTATCAATGAGCAGTTCTTC.

This chain joins TRBV9 and TRBJ2-5, with TRBD1 matching over 10 bases. The germline V gene has CDR1 SGDLS and CDR2 YYNGEE. The CDR3 has 15 amino acids. With V trimmed by 4 bases and J by 5 bases, 8 bases remained unmatched. Here the CDR3 reads CASSFRDRGFETQYF. The CDR3, as DNA: TGTGCCAGCAGCTTCCGGGACAGGGGTTTCGAGACCCAGTACTTC.